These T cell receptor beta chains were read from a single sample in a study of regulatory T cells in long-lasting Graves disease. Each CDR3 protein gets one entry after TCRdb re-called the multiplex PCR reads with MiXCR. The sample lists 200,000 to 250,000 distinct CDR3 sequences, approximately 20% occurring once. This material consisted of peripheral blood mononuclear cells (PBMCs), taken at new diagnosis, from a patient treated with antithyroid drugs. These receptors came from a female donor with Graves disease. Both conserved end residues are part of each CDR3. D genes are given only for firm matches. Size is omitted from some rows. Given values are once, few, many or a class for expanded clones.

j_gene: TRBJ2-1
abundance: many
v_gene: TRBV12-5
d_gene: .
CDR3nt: TGTGCTAGTGGGGAGGGACACCGCTCCTACAATGAGCAGTTCTTC
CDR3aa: CASGEGHRSYNEQFF

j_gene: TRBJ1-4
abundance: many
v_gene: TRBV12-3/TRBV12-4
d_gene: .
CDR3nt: TGTGCCAGCAGTTTAACGGCAGGGAGTGAAAAACTGTTTTTT
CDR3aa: CASSLTAGSEKLFF

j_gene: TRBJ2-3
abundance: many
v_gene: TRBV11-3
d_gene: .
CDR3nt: TGTGCCAGCAGCTTCCTCTACACAGATACGCAGTATTTT
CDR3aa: CASSFLYTDTQYF

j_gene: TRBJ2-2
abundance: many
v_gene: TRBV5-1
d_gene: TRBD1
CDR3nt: TGCGCCAGCCGACCGGGACAGGGGATCACCGGGGAGCTGTTTTTT
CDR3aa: CASRPGQGITGELFF

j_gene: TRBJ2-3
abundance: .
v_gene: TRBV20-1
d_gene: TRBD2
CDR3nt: TGCAGTGTCACAGCGGGAGTTTCAGATACGCAGTATTTT
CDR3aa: CSVTAGVSDTQYF

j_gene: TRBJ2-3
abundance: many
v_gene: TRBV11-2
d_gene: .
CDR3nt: TGTGCCAGCAGCTTAATATCTGGGAAGGATACGCAGTATTTT
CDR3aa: CASSLISGKDTQYF

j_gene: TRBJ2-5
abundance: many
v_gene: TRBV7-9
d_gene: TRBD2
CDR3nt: TGTGCCAGCAGCTCCCCCCTAGCGGGAGCGCGGGAGACCCAGTACTTC
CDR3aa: CASSSPLAGARETQYF

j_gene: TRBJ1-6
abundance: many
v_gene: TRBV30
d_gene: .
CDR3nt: TGTGCCTGGAGTCCCGCCCATGGTTCACCCCTCCACTTT
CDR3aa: CAWSPAHGSPLHF

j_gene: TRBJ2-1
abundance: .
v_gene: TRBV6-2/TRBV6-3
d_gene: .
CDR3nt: TGTGCCAGCAGCGCCTGGGAACCCCCGGGCGATGAGCAGCTCTTC
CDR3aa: CASSAWEPPGDEQLF

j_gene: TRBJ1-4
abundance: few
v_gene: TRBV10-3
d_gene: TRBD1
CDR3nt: TGTGCCATCAGTGATTTATGGATTGGGACAGGTAATGAAAAACTGTTTTTT
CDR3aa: CAISDLWIGTGNEKLFF